This record looks at one T cell receptor beta chain sequence and its context. What was amplified from RNA transcripts were TCR beta CDR3 regions. Primed by the HTBI set, a first-round RT-PCR was run on the TCR CDR3. TCRdb analysed the multiplex PCR reads with MiXCR anew, one entry per CDR3 protein. The sample has 550,000 to 850,000 distinct CDR3 sequences; under 20% are singletons. This sample was taken from a study of T cells in Graves' hyperthyroidism and ophthalmopathy. Germline V gene data show CDR1 as SGHRS and CDR2 as YFSETQ. V was cut by 4 bases and J by 6 bases, with 14 bases left in between. The CDR3 consists of 14 residues.

The clonotype originates from a woman between 50 and 59 years old with Graves' hyperthyroidism that later progressed to Graves' ophthalmopathy. Material: blood. This chain connects TRBV5-1 to TRBJ1-5; weak D call: TRBD1 (6 bases). The CDR3 nucleotides are TGCGCCAGCAGCCCGGAAGGGGGTCTTCAGCCCCAGCATTTT. Encoded protein: CASSPEGGLQPQHF.